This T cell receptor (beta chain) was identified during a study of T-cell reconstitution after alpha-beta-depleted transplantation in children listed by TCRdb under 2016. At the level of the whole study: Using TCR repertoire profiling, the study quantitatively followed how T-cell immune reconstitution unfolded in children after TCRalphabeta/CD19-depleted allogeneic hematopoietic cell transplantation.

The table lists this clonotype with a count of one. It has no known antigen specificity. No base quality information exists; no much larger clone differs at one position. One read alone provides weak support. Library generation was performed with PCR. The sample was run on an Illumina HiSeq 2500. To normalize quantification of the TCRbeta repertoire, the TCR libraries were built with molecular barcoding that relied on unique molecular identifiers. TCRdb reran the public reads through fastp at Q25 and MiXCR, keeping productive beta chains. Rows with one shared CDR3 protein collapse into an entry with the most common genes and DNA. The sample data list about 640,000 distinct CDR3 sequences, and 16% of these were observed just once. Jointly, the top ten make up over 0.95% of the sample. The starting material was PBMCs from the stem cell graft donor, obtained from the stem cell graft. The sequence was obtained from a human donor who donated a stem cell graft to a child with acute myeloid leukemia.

CDR3 region: CASSSQERSYEQYV. DNA sequence: TGTGCCAGCAGCTCTCAAGAAAGGTCCTACGAGCAGTACGTC. The V and J genes are TRBV7-7 and TRBJ2-7; the D gene assignment is ambiguous. A distance of 11 bases separates the germline ends of V and J, which lose 4 bases and 1 base respectively. The germline V gene (reference sequence) gives CDR1 as SSHAT and CDR2 as FNYEAQ. The CDR3, cysteine through valine, is 14 amino acids long. Kept here is only the CDR3 DNA, which spans 42 bases and is read in frame from base 1.